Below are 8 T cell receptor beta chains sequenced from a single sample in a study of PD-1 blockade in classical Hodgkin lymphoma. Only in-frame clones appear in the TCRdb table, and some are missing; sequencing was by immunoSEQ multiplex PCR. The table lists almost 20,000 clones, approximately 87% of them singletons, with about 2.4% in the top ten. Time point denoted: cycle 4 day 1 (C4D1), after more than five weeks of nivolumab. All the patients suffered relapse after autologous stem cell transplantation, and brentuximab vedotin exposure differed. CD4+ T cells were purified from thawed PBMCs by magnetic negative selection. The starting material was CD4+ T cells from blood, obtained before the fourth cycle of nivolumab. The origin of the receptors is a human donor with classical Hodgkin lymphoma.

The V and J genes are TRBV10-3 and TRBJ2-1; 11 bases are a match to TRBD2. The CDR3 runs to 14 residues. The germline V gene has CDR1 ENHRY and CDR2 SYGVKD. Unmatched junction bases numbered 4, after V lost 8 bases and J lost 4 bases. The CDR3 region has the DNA TGTGCCATCGGTAGCGGGAGGGAGTACAATGAGCAGTTCTTC. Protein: CAIGSGREYNEQFF.

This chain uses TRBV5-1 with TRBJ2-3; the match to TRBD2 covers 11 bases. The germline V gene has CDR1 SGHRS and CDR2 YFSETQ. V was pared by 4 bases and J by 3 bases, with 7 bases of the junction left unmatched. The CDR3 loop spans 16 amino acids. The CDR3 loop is CASSKVAGGITDTQYF. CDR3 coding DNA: TGCGCCAGCAGCAAAGTAGCGGGAGGGATTACAGATACGCAGTATTTT.

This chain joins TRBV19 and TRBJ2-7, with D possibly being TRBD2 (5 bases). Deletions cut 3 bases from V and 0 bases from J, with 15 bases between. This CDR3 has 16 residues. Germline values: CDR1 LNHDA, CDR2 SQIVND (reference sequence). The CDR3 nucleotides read TGTGCCAGTAGTATCAGGCTAGCTCAGAGCTCCTACGAGCAGTACTTC. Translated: CASSIRLAQSSYEQYF.

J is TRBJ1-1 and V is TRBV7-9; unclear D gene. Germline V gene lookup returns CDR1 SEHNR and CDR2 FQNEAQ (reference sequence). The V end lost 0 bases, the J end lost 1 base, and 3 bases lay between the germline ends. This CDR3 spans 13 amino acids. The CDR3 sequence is CASSLAENTEAFF. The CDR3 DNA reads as TGTGCCAGCAGCTTAGCGGAGAACACTGAAGCTTTCTTT. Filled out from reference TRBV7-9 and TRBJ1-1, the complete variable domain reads DTGVSQNPRHKITKRGQNVTFRCDPISEHNRLYWYRQTLGQGPEFLTYFQNEAQLEKSRLLSDRFSAERPKGSFSTLEIQRTEQGDSAMYLCASSLAENTEAFFGQGTRLTVV.

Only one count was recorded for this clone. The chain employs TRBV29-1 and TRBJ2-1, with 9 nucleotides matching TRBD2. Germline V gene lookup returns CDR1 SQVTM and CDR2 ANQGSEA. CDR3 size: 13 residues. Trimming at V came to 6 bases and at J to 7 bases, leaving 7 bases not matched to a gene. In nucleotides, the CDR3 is TGCAGCGTCGGGGGTCTAGCGGGGAATGAGCAGTTCTTC. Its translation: CSVGGLAGNEQFF.

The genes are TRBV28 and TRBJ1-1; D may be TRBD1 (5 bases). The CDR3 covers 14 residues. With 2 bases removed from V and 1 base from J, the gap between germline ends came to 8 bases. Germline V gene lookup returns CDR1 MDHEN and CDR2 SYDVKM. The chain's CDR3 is CASSLNGGNTEAFF. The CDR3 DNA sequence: TGTGCCAGCAGTTTAAACGGGGGGAACACTGAAGCTTTCTTT.

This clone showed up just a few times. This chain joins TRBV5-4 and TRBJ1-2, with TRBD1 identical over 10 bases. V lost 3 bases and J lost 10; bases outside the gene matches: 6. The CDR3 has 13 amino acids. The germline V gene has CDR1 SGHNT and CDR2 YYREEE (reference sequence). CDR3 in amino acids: CASSSPGTGDYTF. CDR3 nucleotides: TGTGCCAGCAGCTCGCCCGGGACAGGGGACTACACCTTC.

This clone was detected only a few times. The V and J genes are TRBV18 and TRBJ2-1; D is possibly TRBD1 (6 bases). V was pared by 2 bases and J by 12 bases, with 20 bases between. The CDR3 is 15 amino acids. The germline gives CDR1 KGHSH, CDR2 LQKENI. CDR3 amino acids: CASSPRTDLLLGQFF. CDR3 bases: TGTGCCAGCTCACCAAGGACAGACTTACTCCTTGGGCAGTTCTTC. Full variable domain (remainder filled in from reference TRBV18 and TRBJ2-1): NAGVMQNPRHLVRRRGQEARLRCSPMKGHSHVYWYRQLPEEGLKFMVYLQKENIIDESGMPKERFSAEFPKEGPSILRIQQVVRGDSAAYFCASSPRTDLLLGQFFGPGTRLTVL.